This T cell receptor (beta chain) stems from a study of shared clonotypes between healthy human individuals. The study's findings and limits: Clonotype sharing across several donors was observed for 5% to 6.5% of naive CD4 clonotypes.

A note on this clone: Its target is not known.

Trimming shortened V by 1 base and J by 6 bases, and 25 bases separated the two germline ends. Germline CDR1 and CDR2: LNHNV and YYDKDF (reference sequence). The CDR3 covers 18 residues. The DNA input per sorted-subset replicate PCR was roughly 0.2 ug, corresponding to tens of thousands of T cell genomes. Clones were sequenced by immunoSEQ multiplex PCR, and TCRdb holds only the in-frame ones, with some missing. The sample contains about 680,000 clones, about 74% of which appear only once. Donors comprised healthy HIV-negative adults lacking recent acute infections or vaccinations. From CD4+ cells came CD45RA+ naive and CD45RA-negative memory subsets.

The sequence derives from a woman in her thirties in good health. The rearrangement joins TRBV15 to TRBJ2-7; weak D call: TRBD1 (5 bases). The sequencing sample was made of memory CD4+ T cells sorted from blood. The sample's subset: CD45RA-negative fraction. CDR3 sequence reads: CATSRANLKRSKGREQYF. CDR3 nucleotide sequence: TGTGCCACCAGCAGAGCCAACCTTAAGCGATCTAAGGGGCGCGAGCAGTACTTC.